Only a few counts were recorded for the clone carrying this T cell receptor beta chain. Its target is unknown. The sample is drawn from a study of beta chain features in type 1 diabetes. Study-wide results and caveats: Among patients with Type 1 diabetes, TCRB CDR3s were moderately but significantly shorter in every one of the four CD4+ subsets. Highly expressing activated T cells could be over-counted with a cDNA template. In the patient group, naive, central memory and Treg TCRB repertoires seemed more alike than in the healthy donor group.

The investigators reverse transcribed all of the isolated RNA, so they sequenced expressed TCRB transcripts. Generated by immunoSEQ multiplex PCR, the TCRdb table keeps only in-frame clones and is missing some. This sample carries 900,000 or so clones, roughly 17% of them seen once, and the ten largest clones take 0.02% to 0.025%. The origin of this receptor is a woman under 30 in good health. Sequences were obtained from naive CD4+ T cells from blood.

CDR3 DNA sequence: TGTGCCAGCAGCGTTAGCGTCACCGGGGAGCTGTTTTTT. Its protein product is CASSVSVTGELFF. The chain couples TRBV7-9 to TRBJ2-2, with a tentative D call TRBD2 (5 bases). Germline loops: CDR1 SEHNR, CDR2 FQNEAQ (reference sequence). This CDR3 contains 13 residues. V was clipped by 5 bases and J by 4 bases, with 8 bases between them.